The TCR beta chain under discussion was sequenced for a study of cytomegalovirus exposure and HLA in healthy donors. Study-wide results and limits: The authors considered a cluster of highly shared sequence variants likely to be a sequencing artifact. Equally common other TCR beta chains were less clonally expanded than HLA-associated ones, a later analysis found.

The PCR contained 60 Vbeta and 13 Jbeta primers. Sequenced by immunoSEQ multiplex PCR; TCRdb stores in-frame clones only, minus some. The sample holds around 20,000 clones; 84% are singletons and the top ten take 20% to 25%. Nobody wrote down the CMV serostatus of this donor. In the case of this clone: Its matching antigen is unknown.

The TCR sequence derives from a human donor in good health. Sequencing was done on a sample of PBMCs.

Written as DNA, the CDR3 is TGTGCCAGCTCACCGTACAAGGGGGCTAACACTGAAGCTTTCTTT. Translation: CASSPYKGANTEAFF. This chain connects TRBV18 to TRBJ1-1; TRBD1 agrees at 7 bases. Germline-derived CDR1 and CDR2 are KGHSH and LQKENI. The CDR3 is made up of 15 amino acids. The junction had 6 bases not matched to a gene; V was cut back by 3 bases and J by 2 bases.